This T cell receptor beta chain was documented in a study of T cell changes during pregnancy in multiple sclerosis. Profiling relied on immunoSEQ multiplex PCR, and the TCRdb table lists in-frame clones only, not all of them. The sample gives 40,000 or so clones, approximately 92% of which show up once; under 30% is in the top ten. V shed 3 bases and J shed 6 bases, with 21 bases lying between them. CDR3 size: 16 residues. Germline CDR1 and CDR2: SGDLS and YYNGEE. This clone appeared once. The sample was CD8+ T cells from peripheral blood mononuclear cells, taken before pregnancy. The chain joins TRBV9 to TRBJ2-5; a possible D gene is TRBD2 (7 bases). The source is a female donor with multiple sclerosis, enrolled in a pregnancy study. CDR3 nucleotide sequence: TGTGCCAGCAGCGAGGGGGGGGCGGGATTCCGAAAGACCCAGTACTTC. Residues: CASSEGGAGFRKTQYF.